This T cell receptor beta chain was identified in a study of blood T cell repertoires in COVID-19. Study background: Acute and convalescent COVID-19 samples came from the United States, Italy and Spain.

Individuals aged about 18 to 89 years were recruited from approximately 24 US areas. Sequencing was performed with immunoSEQ multiplex PCR; in TCRdb, only in-frame clones are kept and a portion is missing. The repertoire holds 190,000 or so clones, with about nine tenths as singletons. Material for sequencing was PBMCs or T cells enriched from blood (not recorded which). The receptor's source is a young man who had recovered from COVID-19.

CDR3: CASSFLEGNTEAFF. The CDR3 coding sequence is TGCGCCAGCAGCTTTCTGGAGGGGAACACTGAAGCTTTCTTT. V and J are TRBV5-1 and TRBJ1-1; no reliable D call. Germline values: CDR1 SGHRS, CDR2 YFSETQ. CDR3 length: 14 residues. Trimming took 2 bases from V and 1 from J, leaving 9 bases between them.